This record concerns one TCR beta chain sequence. Which antigen it targets is not known. It has no much larger one-base neighbor in the sample; base qualities were not kept. RNA was extracted with the RNeasy kit and roughly 0.45 to 1 ug was reverse transcribed using random hexamers. The immunoSEQ multiplex PCR assay, covering 54 Vbeta and 13 Jbeta segments, was used to amplify TCR beta CDR3 regions. PCR amplification bias was corrected using a synthetic template baseline for primer optimization and computational correction. Processing in the source paper ran as follows. Reads were annotated to V, D and J genes according to IMGT and were analyzed with immunoSEQ Analyzer, with only productive sequences retained. Clonality was calculated as one minus the Shannon entropy normalized by log2 of the number of productive unique sequences. For each patient and control, public and private clones were evaluated among the 100 most prevalent clones. Clones were defined as Susac-specific if absent from the healthy and MS cohorts, from around 1,100 published viral clones and from other ImmuneACCESS disease sequences. Starting from the raw public reads, TCRdb applied fastp trimming at Q25, assembled clones with MiXCR and retained in-frame beta chains. One record per CDR3 amino acid sequence lists the most common genes and DNA. These V and J calls derive from TCRdb rather than the authors' analysis. This sample has about 150,000 distinct CDR3 sequences in its table, and roughly 95% of those were observed once. The ten most abundant clones make up 0.065% to 0.1% of the sample.

These data originate in a study of CD8 T cells in Susac syndrome (dated by TCRdb to between 2018 and 2021). About the investigation overall: Of the Susac syndrome patients who were sequenced, fewer than ten were in clinical remission while 5 or 6 had clinically active disease. At blood withdrawal, Susac syndrome patients were either therapy-naive, taking corticosteroids (in some cases with IVIg as well), or taking IVIg alone. Repertoire sequencing was used to test whether CD8+ T cell activation and differentiation in Susac syndrome was antigen driven. Paper-wide results and their limitations: The CD4+ T cell repertoire of patients with Susac syndrome showed no detectable clonal expansion. The number of individuals in the TCR sequencing and HLA analysis was acknowledged as relatively small.

Peripheral blood CD8+ and CD4+ T cells from healthy donors, Susac syndrome patients and multiple sclerosis patients were profiled by high-throughput TCR beta sequencing. Susac syndrome patients met recently defined diagnostic criteria for definite or probable disease. Bulk CD8+ and CD4+ T cells were purified magnetically by negative isolation, whereas CD8+ TEMRA cells were enriched by FACS. Blood was drawn into EDTA tubes, processed within 24 hours, and PBMCs were isolated by density gradient centrifugation. PBMCs intended for TCR sequencing were cryopreserved in liquid nitrogen and thawed later in a water bath at 37 degrees C. Purity of sorted or isolated CD4+, CD8+ and CD8+ TEMRA cells was at least 90%. According to the germline V gene, CDR1 reads MNHEY and CDR2 reads SVGAGI. Counted from cysteine to phenylalanine, this CDR3 has 13 amino acids. Only CDR3 DNA is held: 39 bases, read in frame from base 1. Germline trimming amounts to 1 base on V and 14 bases on J, with 6 as the count of junction bases outside the gene matches.

The sequenced sample consisted of CD4+ T cells from PBMCs. This sequence was found in a human donor with Susac syndrome. Recombination joined TRBV6-5 with TRBJ2-1; 9 central nucleotides agree with TRBD2. The DNA sequence reads TGTGCCAGCAGTTACTGGGCAGGCGGGGGGGAGTTCTTC. Its protein is CASSYWAGGGEFF.